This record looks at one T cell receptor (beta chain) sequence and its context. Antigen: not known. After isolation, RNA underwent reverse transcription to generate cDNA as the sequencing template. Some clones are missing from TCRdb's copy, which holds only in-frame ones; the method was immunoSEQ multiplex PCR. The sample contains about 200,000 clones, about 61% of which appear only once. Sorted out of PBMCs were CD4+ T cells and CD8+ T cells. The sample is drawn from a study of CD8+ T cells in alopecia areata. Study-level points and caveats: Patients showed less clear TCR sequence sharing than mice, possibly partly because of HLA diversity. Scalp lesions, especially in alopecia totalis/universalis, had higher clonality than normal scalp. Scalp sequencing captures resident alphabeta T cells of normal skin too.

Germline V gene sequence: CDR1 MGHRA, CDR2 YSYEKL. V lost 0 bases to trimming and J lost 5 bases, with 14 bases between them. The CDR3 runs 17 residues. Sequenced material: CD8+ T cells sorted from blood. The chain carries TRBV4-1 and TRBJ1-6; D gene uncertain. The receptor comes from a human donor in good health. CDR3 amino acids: CASSQERSPRDNSPLHF. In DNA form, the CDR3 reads TGCGCCAGCAGCCAAGAGCGTAGCCCAAGAGATAATTCACCCCTCCACTTT.